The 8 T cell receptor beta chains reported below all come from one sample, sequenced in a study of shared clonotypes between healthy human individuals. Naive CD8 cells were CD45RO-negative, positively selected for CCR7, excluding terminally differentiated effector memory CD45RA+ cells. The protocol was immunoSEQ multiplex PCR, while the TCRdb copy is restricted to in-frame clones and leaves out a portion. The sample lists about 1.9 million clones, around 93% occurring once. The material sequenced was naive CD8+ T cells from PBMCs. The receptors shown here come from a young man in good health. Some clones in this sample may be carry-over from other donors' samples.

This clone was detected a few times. The chain's CDR3 is CASSGTGDGYTF. The DNA of the CDR3 is TGTGCCAGCAGCGGGACAGGGGATGGCTACACCTTC. The chain couples TRBV5-6 to TRBJ1-2, with 10 bases lining up with TRBD1. Unmatched junction bases numbered 0, after V lost 4 bases and J lost 6 bases. This CDR3 spans 12 amino acids. Germline values: CDR1 SGHDT, CDR2 YYEEEE. Full variable domain (missing parts from reference TRBV5-6 and TRBJ1-2): DAGVTQSPTHLIKTRGQQVTLRCSPKSGHDTVSWYQQALGQGPQFIFQYYEEEERQRGNFPDRFSGHQFPNYSSELNVNALLLGDSALYLCASSGTGDGYTFGSGTRLTVV.

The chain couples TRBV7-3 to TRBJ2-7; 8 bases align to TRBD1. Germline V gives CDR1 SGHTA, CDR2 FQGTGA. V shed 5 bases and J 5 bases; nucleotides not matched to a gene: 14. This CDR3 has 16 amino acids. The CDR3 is CASSKTAGGPYHEQYF. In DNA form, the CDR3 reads TGTGCCAGCAGCAAAACCGCAGGGGGCCCATACCACGAGCAGTACTTC.

The CDR3 nucleotides are TGTGCCAGCAGCTCTGGACGAATTAGCCCTGAAGCTTTCTTT. Translated, it gives CASSSGRISPEAFF. The chain uses TRBV7-9 and TRBJ1-1; D is unresolved. This CDR3 contains 14 residues. Germline values: CDR1 SEHNR, CDR2 FQNEAQ (reference sequence). Trimming shortened V by 4 bases and J by 6 bases, and 15 bases separated the two germline ends.

The CDR3: CASRDTSGGNTGELFF. The CDR3 DNA reads TGTGCCAGCAGGGATACTAGCGGGGGAAACACCGGGGAGCTGTTTTTT. V usage is TRBV2 and J usage is TRBJ2-2; 11 bases align to TRBD2. V trimming: 6 bases; J trimming: 2 bases; junction bases outside the gene matches: 5. CDR1 SNHLY and CDR2 FYNNEI come from the germline V gene. This CDR3 has 16 residues.

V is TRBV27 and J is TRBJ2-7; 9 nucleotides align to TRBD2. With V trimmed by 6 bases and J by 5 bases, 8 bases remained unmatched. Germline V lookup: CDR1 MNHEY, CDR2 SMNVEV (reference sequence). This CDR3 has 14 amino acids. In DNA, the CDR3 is TGTGCCAGCAGAAAGACTAGCGGTTTCGACGAGCAGTACTTC. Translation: CASRKTSGFDEQYF.

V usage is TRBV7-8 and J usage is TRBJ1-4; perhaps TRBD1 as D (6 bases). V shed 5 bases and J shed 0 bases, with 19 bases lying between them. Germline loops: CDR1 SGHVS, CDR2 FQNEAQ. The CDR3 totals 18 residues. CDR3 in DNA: TGTGCCAGCAGCCCGGGCGGGGGCAGCTCGGCAACTAATGAAAAACTGTTTTTT. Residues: CASSPGGGSSATNEKLFF. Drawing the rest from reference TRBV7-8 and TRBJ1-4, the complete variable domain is GAGVSQSPRYKVAKRGQDVALRCDPISGHVSLFWYQQALGQGPEFLTYFQNEAQLDKSGLPSDRFFAERPEGSVSTLKIQRTQQEDSAVYLCASSPGGGSSATNEKLFFGSGTQLSVL.

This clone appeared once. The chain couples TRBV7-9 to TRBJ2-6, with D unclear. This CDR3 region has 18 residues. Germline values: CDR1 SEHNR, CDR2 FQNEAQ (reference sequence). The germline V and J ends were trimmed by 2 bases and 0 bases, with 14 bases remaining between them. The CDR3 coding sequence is TGTGCCAGCAGCTTAAAGAGGTTGGGTAGCTCTGGGGCCAACGTCCTGACTTTC. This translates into CASSLKRLGSSGANVLTF.

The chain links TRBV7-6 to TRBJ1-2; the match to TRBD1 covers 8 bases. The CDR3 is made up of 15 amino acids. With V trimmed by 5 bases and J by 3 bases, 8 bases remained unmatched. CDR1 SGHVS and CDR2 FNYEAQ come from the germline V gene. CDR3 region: CASSPGQGGYYGYTF. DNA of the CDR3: TGTGCCAGCAGCCCTGGACAGGGTGGTTACTATGGCTACACCTTC.